This is a list of T cell receptor beta chains from one sample in a study of OX40 agonist ivuxolimab in advanced cancers. Method: immunoSEQ multiplex PCR; TCRdb's copy keeps in-frame clones and lacks some. In the table there are fewer than 90,000 clones, roughly nine tenths of which are singletons. Material: CD4+ or CD8+ T cells sorted from blood, obtained in a trial of the OX40 agonist ivuxolimab. These receptors all come from an adult with an advanced solid tumor such as melanoma, head and neck, liver or kidney cancer. The CDR3 runs from the conserved cysteine through the conserved F or W. D genes are given only for firm matches. Clone sizes are given selectively: once, few, many, or a class where the clone is expanded.

.,TRBV4-1,.,TRBJ2-7,TGCGCCAGCAGCCCGGGGAGGACTCGAGGTTACGAGCAGTACTTC,CASSPGRTRGYEQYF
once,TRBV5-1,.,TRBJ1-5,TGCGCCAGCAGCCGAAATCAGCCCCAGCATTTT,CASSRNQPQHF
.,TRBV18,.,TRBJ1-1,TGTGCCAGCTCACCTCGGCGGAGTGAAGCTTTCTTT,CASSPRRSEAFF
once,TRBV7-2,.,TRBJ2-5,TGTGCCAGCAGCTCTCTGGGGGCGGCTCGGGAGACCCAGTACTTC,CASSSLGAARETQYF
.,TRBV20-1,.,TRBJ2-5,TGCAGTGCTAGGGTCGGGGAGACCCAGTACTTC,CSARVGETQYF
.,TRBV19,.,TRBJ2-5,TGTGCCAGTAGTCAACAGGGACAGACCCAGTACTTC,CASSQQGQTQYF
.,TRBV10-3,TRBD2,TRBJ2-3,TGTGCCATCAGTGAGTCCCCGGGACTAGCGGGGGGGGCCACAGATACGCAGTATTTT,CAISESPGLAGGATDTQYF
few,TRBV28,.,TRBJ2-6,TGTGCCAGCAGTTTATATGGGCTGCGCTCTGGGGCCAACGTCCTGACTTTC,CASSLYGLRSGANVLTF
.,TRBV30,.,TRBJ1-3,TGTGCCTGGAGTGTCGTGTCACCTGGAAACACCATATATTTT,CAWSVVSPGNTIYF
.,TRBV11-3,TRBD2,TRBJ2-5,TGTGCCAGCAGCCCCGGACTAGCGGGAGACCAAGAGACCCAGTACTTC,CASSPGLAGDQETQYF
once,TRBV6-1,.,TRBJ2-1,TGTGCCAGCAGTGCACAGGGGGGGACGGATGAGCAGTTCTTC,CASSAQGGTDEQFF
.,TRBV7-8,.,TRBJ2-6,TGTGCCAGCACCCCCCGCCGGGCCGGGACTGGGGCCAACGTCCTGACTTTC,CASTPRRAGTGANVLTF
.,TRBV28,TRBD2,TRBJ2-1,TGTGCCAGCAGGCCCCGGACTAGCGGGAATGAGCAGTTCTTC,CASRPRTSGNEQFF
.,TRBV11-2,.,TRBJ2-1,TGTGCCAGCAGCTCCCCTTCTCTTAGTGAGCAGTTCTTC,CASSSPSLSEQFF
.,TRBV7-9,.,TRBJ2-7,TGTGCCAGCAGCTTAGAACAGGGAAACCTCTACGAGCAGTACTTC,CASSLEQGNLYEQYF
.,TRBV9,.,TRBJ2-1,TGTGCCAGCAGCGTAGCCGTGGGAAGCTCCTACAATGAGCAGTTCTTC,CASSVAVGSSYNEQFF
.,TRBV7-2,.,TRBJ2-7,TGTGCCAGCAGCCCTGGACACCAACCGAACGAGCAGTACTTC,CASSPGHQPNEQYF
once,TRBV2,.,TRBJ2-5,TGTGCCAGCAGGTATGGGCGTGGAGAGACCCAGTACTTC,CASRYGRGETQYF
.,TRBV11-3,.,TRBJ2-7,TGTGCCAGCAGCTTAGTCTTTGGGGGTGGCGAGCAGTACTTC,CASSLVFGGGEQYF
.,TRBV27,.,TRBJ2-7,TGTGCCAGCAGACCTGGACTACCTACCTACGAGCAGTACTTC,CASRPGLPTYEQYF
.,TRBV5-1,TRBD2,TRBJ2-3,TGCGCCAGCAGCCTTAGAGCGGGAGGCCCCCCAGATACGCAGTATTTT,CASSLRAGGPPDTQYF
.,TRBV6-5,.,TRBJ1-5,TGTGCCAGCAGTTATTCTGAGAATCAGCCCCAGCATTTT,CASSYSENQPQHF
.,TRBV5-1,TRBD1,TRBJ2-7,TGCGCCAGCAGCTCGCGGGGACAGGGGGCAGACGAGCAGTACTTC,CASSSRGQGADEQYF
.,TRBV19,.,TRBJ2-2,TGTGCCAGTAGTCGGCAGGGGGGCACCGGGGAGCTGTTTTTT,CASSRQGGTGELFF
.,TRBV18,.,TRBJ2-1,TGTGCCAGCTCACTGGGGACTGCGAGCTCCTACAATGAGCAGTTCTTC,CASSLGTASSYNEQFF
.,TRBV29-1,.,TRBJ2-2,TGCAGCGTTGGGGGGAGTGGCGCCGGGGAGCTGTTTTTT,CSVGGSGAGELFF
.,TRBV5-4,TRBD2,TRBJ2-7,TGTGCCAGCAGCTTGGCCGGGGGACTAGCGGGCGAGCAGTACTTC,CASSLAGGLAGEQYF
.,TRBV6-5,TRBD1,TRBJ1-1,TGTGCCAGCAGGGGGAGCAGGGGGGTTACTGAAGCTTTCTTT,CASRGSRGVTEAFF
.,TRBV7-3,.,TRBJ2-1,TGTGCCAGCAGCTTAGGCGGGACCAACCTCTACAATGAGCAGTTCTTC,CASSLGGTNLYNEQFF
.,TRBV29-1,TRBD2,TRBJ2-3,TGCAGCGTTGAAACTAGCGGGAGTAACACAGATACGCAGTATTTT,CSVETSGSNTDTQYF
.,TRBV10-3,TRBD2,TRBJ2-2,TGTGCCACCTTGACTAGCGGGAGATCGAACACCGGGGAGCTGTTTTTT,CATLTSGRSNTGELFF
.,TRBV7-2,TRBD1,TRBJ2-1,TGTGCCAGCAGCTTACAGACAGGGGAATCGAATGAGCAGTTCTTC,CASSLQTGESNEQFF
.,TRBV6-5,.,TRBJ2-7,TGTGCCAGCAGTTACGTCGGCGGTTCCTACGAGCAGTACTTC,CASSYVGGSYEQYF
.,TRBV27,.,TRBJ2-1,TGTGCCAGCAGAAAGACAGCTCTATACTCCTACAATGAGCAGTTCTTC,CASRKTALYSYNEQFF
.,TRBV18,TRBD1,TRBJ1-1,TGTGCCAGCTCCGCAAGACAGGGGATGAACACTGAAGCTTTCTTT,CASSARQGMNTEAFF
.,TRBV19,TRBD1,TRBJ2-7,TGTGCCAGTAGACCGGGACAGGGGGGCTCCTACGAGCAGTACTTC,CASRPGQGGSYEQYF
.,TRBV18,TRBD1,TRBJ1-4,TGTGCCAGCTCACCCCTCTCCGGGACAGGGGGTGGTGAAAAACTGTTTTTT,CASSPLSGTGGGEKLFF
.,TRBV7-7,.,TRBJ2-5,TGTGCTAGCAGCTTAGGGGTGAGGGAGACCCAGTACTTC,CASSLGVRETQYF
once,TRBV27,TRBD1,TRBJ2-1,TGTGCCAGCAGTTACCGGACAGGGTCCCACAATGAGCAGTTCTTC,CASSYRTGSHNEQFF
.,TRBV5-1,.,TRBJ2-7,TGCGCCAGCAGCCGACAGGAATCTGAGCAGTACTTC,CASSRQESEQYF
.,TRBV6-6,.,TRBJ1-1,TGTGCCAGCAGTGACCCTGGGAGGAACACTGAAGCTTTCTTT,CASSDPGRNTEAFF